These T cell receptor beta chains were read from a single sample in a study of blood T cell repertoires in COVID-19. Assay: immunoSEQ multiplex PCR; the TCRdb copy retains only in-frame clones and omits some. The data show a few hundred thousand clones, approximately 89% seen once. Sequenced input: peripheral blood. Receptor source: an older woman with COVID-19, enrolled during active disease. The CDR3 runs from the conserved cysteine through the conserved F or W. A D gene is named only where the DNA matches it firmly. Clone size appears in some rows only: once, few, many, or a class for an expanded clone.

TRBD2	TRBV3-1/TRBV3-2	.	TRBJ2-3	TGTGCCAGCAGCCAAGACCGGCTCCTAGCGGGGAGCACAGATACGCAGTATTTT	CASSQDRLLAGSTDTQYF
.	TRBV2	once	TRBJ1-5	TGTGCCAGCAGTGACCTAGGGGGGGGAGGTCAGCCCCAGCATTTT	CASSDLGGGGQPQHF
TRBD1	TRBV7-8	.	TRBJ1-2	TGTGCCAGCAGCTTATCCCGGGACAGGAACTATGGCTACACCTTC	CASSLSRDRNYGYTF
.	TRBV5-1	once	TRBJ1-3	TGCGCCAGCAGCTTGGGGGGCCGGGAGGTCTCTGGAAACACCATATATTTT	CASSLGGREVSGNTIYF
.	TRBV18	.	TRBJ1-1	TGTGCCAGCTCAAAACAGGAGAACACTGAAGCTTTCTTT	CASSKQENTEAFF
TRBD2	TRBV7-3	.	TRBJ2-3	TGTGCCAGCAGCTCCGGACTAGCGGGGGGAAGAGATACGCAGTATTTT	CASSSGLAGGRDTQYF
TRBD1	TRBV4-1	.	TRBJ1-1	TGCGCCAGCAGTTCCCGACAGGGACCCACTGAAGCTTTCTTT	CASSSRQGPTEAFF
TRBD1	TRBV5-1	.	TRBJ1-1	TGCGCCAGCAGCCCCGGACAGGTCGCTGAAGCTTTCTTT	CASSPGQVAEAFF
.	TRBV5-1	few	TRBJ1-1	TGCGCCAGCCGGCAAAGGGAGCGGGGGGACACTGAAGCTTTCTTT	CASRQRERGDTEAFF
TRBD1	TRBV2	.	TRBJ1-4	TGTGCCAGCAACCCGGACAGGGGAGAGGAAAAACTGTTTTTT	CASNPDRGEEKLFF
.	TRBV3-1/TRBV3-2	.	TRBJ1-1	TGTGCCAGCAGCCAATCCCAGACCTTAAACACTAAAGCTTTCTTT	CASSQSQTLNTKAFF
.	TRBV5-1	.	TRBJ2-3	TGCGCCAGCAGCCCCGGGGGTCCAACTCCGGATACGCAGTATTTT	CASSPGGPTPDTQYF
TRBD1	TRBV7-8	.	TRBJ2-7	TGTGCCAGCAGCGCCGGACAGGGGGTCTACGAGCAGTACTTC	CASSAGQGVYEQYF
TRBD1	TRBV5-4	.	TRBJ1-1	TGTGCCAGCAGACTTGACAGGGTGTCGATGAACACTGAAGCTTTCTTT	CASRLDRVSMNTEAFF
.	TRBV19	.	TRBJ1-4	TGTGCCAGTAGTATAGTGGCAGGTAGTGAAAAACTGTTTTTT	CASSIVAGSEKLFF
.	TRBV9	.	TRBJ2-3	TGTGCCAGCAGCGGAAGAAACGACAGGAGCACAGATACGCAGTATTTT	CASSGRNDRSTDTQYF
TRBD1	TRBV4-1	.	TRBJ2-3	TGCGCCAGCAGCCAAGAAACAGGGGCTATGATAGATACGCAGTATTTT	CASSQETGAMIDTQYF
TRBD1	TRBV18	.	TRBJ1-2	TGTGCCAGCTCACCGGACAGGGGGTATGGCTACACCTTC	CASSPDRGYGYTF
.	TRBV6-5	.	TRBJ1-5	TGTGCCAGCAGGGAGCGGGCACTTCCAAATCAGCCCCAGCATTTT	CASRERALPNQPQHF
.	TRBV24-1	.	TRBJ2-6	TGTGCCACCAGTGATTCCCTAAGCTCTGGGGCCAACGTCCTGACTTTC	CATSDSLSSGANVLTF
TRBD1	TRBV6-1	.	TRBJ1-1	TGTGCCAGCAGCTACACGAGGGGGCAGAATGAAGCTTTCTTT	CASSYTRGQNEAFF
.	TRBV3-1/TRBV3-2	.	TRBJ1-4	TGTGCCAGCAGCCCCAAGCCGGACAGCCGTAATGAAAAACTGTTTTTT	CASSPKPDSRNEKLFF
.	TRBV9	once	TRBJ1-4	TGTGCCAGCAGCGTAGGAACCGAGGAAAAACTGTTTTTT	CASSVGTEEKLFF
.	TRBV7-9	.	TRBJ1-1	TGTGCCAGCAGCTATCCGGGTGGAAGAACTGAAGCTTTCTTT	CASSYPGGRTEAFF
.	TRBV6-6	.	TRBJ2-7	TGTGCCAGCAGTTACGGCCGCAGCTCCTACGAGCAGTACTTC	CASSYGRSSYEQYF
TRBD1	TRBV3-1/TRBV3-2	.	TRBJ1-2	TGTGCCAGCAGCCAAGAGGGGACAGGGGGCAATCGCTACACCTTC	CASSQEGTGGNRYTF
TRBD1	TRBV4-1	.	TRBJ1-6	TGCGCCAGCAGCCAAGTTAGGGGTGGGACAGTTAATTCACCCCTCCACTTT	CASSQVRGGTVNSPLHF
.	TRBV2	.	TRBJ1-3	TGTGCCAGCAGTGAAACCGAACTCTCTGGAAACACCATATATTTT	CASSETELSGNTIYF
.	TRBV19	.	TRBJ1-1	TGTGCCAGTAGTATAGTTCGGGACACTGAAGCTTTCTTT	CASSIVRDTEAFF
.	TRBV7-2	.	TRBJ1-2	TGTGCCAGCAGCTTGGGCCCCGGAAGTTATGGCTACACCTTC	CASSLGPGSYGYTF
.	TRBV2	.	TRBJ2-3	TGTGCCAGCATCCGAGGTGGAGATACGCAGTATTTT	CASIRGGDTQYF
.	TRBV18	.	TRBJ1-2	TGTGCCAGCTCACCAGGGCAGGGGCAGGCTCCATATGGCTACACCTTC	CASSPGQGQAPYGYTF
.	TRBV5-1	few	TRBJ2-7	TGCGCCAGCAGCTCCGAGGGTCGAAACTACGAGCAGTACTTC	CASSSEGRNYEQYF
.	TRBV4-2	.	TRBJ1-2	TGTGCCAGCAGCCAAGAGCCCCCAGGGCGGGGTGGCTACACCTTC	CASSQEPPGRGGYTF
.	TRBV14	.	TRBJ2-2	TGTGCCAGCAGCTCCCCTAGGAAGTGGTCCACCGGGGAGCTGTTTTTT	CASSSPRKWSTGELFF
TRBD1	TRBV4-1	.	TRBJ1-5	TGCGCCAGCAGCCAAGATAGGGGGCAGAATCAGCCCCAGCATTTT	CASSQDRGQNQPQHF
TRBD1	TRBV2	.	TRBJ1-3	TGTGCCAGCAGTGGGGACAGGGGGCATGGAAACACCATATATTTT	CASSGDRGHGNTIYF
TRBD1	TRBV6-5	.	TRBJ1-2	TGTGCCAGCAGTTACTCGAGACAGGGTTGGTATGGCTACACCTTC	CASSYSRQGWYGYTF
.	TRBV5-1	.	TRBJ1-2	TGCGCCAGCAGCTTGCAGGGAGGAGGCTACACCTTC	CASSLQGGGYTF
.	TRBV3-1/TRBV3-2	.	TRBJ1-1	TGTGCCAGCAGCCACGGACACCAGAACACTGAAGCTTTCTTT	CASSHGHQNTEAFF
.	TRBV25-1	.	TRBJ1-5	TGTGCCAGCGCCGGACACTCGGAAGGGCAGCCCCAGCATTTT	CASAGHSEGQPQHF